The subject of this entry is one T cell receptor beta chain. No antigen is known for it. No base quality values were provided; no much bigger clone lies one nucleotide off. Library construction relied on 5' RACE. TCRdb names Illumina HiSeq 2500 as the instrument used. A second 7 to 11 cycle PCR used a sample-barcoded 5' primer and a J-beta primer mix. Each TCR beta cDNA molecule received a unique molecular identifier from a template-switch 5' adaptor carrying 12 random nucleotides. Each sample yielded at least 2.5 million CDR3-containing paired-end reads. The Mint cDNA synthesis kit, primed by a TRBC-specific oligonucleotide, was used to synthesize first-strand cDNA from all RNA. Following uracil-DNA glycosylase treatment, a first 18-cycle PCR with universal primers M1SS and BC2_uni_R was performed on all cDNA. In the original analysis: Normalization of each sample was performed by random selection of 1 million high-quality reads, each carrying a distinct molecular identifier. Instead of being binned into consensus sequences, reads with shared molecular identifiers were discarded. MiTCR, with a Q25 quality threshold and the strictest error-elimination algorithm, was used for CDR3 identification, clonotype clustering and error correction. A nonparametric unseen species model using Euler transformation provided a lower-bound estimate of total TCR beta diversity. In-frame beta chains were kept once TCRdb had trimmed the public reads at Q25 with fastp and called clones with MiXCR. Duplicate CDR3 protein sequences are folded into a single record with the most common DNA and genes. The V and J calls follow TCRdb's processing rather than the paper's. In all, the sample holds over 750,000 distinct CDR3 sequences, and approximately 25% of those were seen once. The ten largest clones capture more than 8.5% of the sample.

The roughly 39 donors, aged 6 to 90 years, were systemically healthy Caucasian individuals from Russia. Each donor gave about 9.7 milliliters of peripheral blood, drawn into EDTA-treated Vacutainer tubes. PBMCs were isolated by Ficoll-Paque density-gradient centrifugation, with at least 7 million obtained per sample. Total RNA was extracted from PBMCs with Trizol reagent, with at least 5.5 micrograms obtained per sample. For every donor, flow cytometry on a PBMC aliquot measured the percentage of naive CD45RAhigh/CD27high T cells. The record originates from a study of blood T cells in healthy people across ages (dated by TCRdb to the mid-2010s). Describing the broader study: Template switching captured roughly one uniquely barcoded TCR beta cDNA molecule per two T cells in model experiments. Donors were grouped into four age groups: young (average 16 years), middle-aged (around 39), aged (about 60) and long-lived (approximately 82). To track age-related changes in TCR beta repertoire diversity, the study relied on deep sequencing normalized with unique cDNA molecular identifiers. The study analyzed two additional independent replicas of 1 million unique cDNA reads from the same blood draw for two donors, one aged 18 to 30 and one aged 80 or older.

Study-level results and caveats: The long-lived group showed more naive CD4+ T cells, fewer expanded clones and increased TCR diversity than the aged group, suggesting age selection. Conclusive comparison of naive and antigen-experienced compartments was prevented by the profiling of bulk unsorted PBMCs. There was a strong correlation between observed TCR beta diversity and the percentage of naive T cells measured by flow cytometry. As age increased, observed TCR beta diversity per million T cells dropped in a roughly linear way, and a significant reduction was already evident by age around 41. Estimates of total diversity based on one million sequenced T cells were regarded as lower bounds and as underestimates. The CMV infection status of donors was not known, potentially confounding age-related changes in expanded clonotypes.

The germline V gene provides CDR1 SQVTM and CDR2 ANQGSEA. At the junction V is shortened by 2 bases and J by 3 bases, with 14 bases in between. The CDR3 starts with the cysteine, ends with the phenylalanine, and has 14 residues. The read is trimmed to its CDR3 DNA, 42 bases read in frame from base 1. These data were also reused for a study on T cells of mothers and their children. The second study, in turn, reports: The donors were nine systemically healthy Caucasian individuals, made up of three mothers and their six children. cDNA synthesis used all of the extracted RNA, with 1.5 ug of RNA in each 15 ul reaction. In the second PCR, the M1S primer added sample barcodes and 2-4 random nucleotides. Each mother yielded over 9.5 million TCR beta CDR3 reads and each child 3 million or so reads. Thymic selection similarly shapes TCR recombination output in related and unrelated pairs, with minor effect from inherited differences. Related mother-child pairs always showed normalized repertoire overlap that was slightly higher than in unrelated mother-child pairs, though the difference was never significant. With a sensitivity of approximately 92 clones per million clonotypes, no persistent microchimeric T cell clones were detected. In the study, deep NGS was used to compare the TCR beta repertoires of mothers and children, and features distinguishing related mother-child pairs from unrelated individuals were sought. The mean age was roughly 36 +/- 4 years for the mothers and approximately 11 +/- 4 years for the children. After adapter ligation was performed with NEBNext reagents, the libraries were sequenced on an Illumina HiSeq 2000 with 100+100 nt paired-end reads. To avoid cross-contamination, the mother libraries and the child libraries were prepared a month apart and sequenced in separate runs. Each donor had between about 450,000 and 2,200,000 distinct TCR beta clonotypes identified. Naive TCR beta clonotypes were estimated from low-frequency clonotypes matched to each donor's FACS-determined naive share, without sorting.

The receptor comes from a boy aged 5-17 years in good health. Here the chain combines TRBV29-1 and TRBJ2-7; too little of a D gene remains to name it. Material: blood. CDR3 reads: CSVESPDTIYEQYF. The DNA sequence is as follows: TGCAGCGTTGAAAGCCCTGACACCATCTACGAGCAGTACTTC.